This TCR beta chain came from a study of blood T cell repertoires in COVID-19. Across the whole study: Sites in the United States, Italy and Spain provided acute and convalescent COVID-19 samples. The cDNA or gDNA used as material had been derived from T cells, B-cell-depleted T cells, or PBMCs.

Per the authors' pipeline: From reference gene primer amplification, estimates of nucleated cell counts were derived. Using immunoSEQ multiplex PCR, the repertoire was profiled, and TCRdb retains in-frame clones only, with some absent. The V and J calls and clone size come from that table; D and trimming were worked out from the DNA. The data contain about 36,000 clones, around four fifths of them seen just once; the ten biggest clones take up less than 50%. The TCR originated in a human donor in a cohort sampled during active or convalescent COVID-19. The donor label of this sample is uncertain. Input material: peripheral blood.

The DNA for the CDR3 is TGCGCCAGCAGCGCAACTAGCGGGATCTCCTACGAGCAGTACTTC. It codes for CASSATSGISYEQYF. The rearrangement uses TRBV5-1 and TRBJ2-7; TRBD2 agrees at 10 bases. After removal of 4 bases from V and 0 bases from J, the junction contained 4 bases not matched to a gene. The CDR3 runs to 15 residues. Germline V gene lookup returns CDR1 SGHRS and CDR2 YFSETQ.